This entry lists 14 T cell receptor beta chains sequenced from one sample in a study of T cell responses to AZD1222 COVID-19 vaccine. Here immunoSEQ multiplex PCR was the method, and the copy in TCRdb shows in-frame clones only, minus some. This sample yields approximately 200,000 clones, of which over 70% are seen a single time; less than 3% belongs to the top ten. Material: peripheral blood, obtained on day 0 of MenACWY control vaccination. The receptor source for this set is an adult in good health.

The V gene is TRBV7-3, the J gene TRBJ2-1; 11 bases are shared with TRBD2. Trimming cost V 3 bases and J 6 bases; bases outside gene matches: 10. The germline V gene has CDR1 SGHTA and CDR2 FQGTGA. CDR3 length: 17 amino acids. The CDR3 bases are TGTGCCAGCAGCTTGGCTCATCTAGCGGGAGGTCTCAATGAGCAGTTCTTC. Amino acids: CASSLAHLAGGLNEQFF.

The CDR3: CASSLSVNEKLFF. CDR3 bases: TGTGCCAGCAGCCTTTCAGTGAATGAAAAACTGTTTTTT. This chain connects TRBV7-8 to TRBJ1-4; no clear D gene. Trimming took off 5 bases at V and 5 bases at J, with 9 bases between the two ends. The CDR3 has 13 amino acids. Looked up from germline, CDR1 is SGHVS and CDR2 is FQNEAQ.

The chain is built from TRBV30 and TRBJ2-1; 7 bases line up with TRBD2. The CDR3 totals 17 residues. Germline V gene lookup returns CDR1 GTSNPN and CDR2 SVGIG (reference sequence). Trimming cost V 1 base and J 4 bases; bases outside gene matches: 13. CDR3 protein: CAWSGLKAGRPYNEQFF. In DNA, the CDR3 is TGTGCCTGGAGTGGTTTAAAAGCGGGGCGTCCTTACAATGAGCAGTTCTTC.

This sequence joins TRBV28 and TRBJ1-6, with 11 bases identical to TRBD1. The CDR3 has 15 residues. With 6 bases clipped from V and 8 bases from J, the junction kept 6 bases outside the gene matches. Germline CDR1 is MDHEN and CDR2 is SYDVKM. This CDR3 reads CASSLPGQGDSPLHF. CDR3 sequence (DNA): TGTGCCAGCAGCCTTCCGGGACAGGGGGATTCACCCCTCCACTTT.

The sample holds one count of this clone. The chain employs TRBV6-5 and TRBJ2-7; D might be TRBD1 or TRBD2, each matching 5 bases. Trimming pared 4 bases from V and 6 bases from J, leaving 13 bases between. The germline V gene encodes CDR1 MNHEY and CDR2 SVGAGI. The CDR3 spans 13 residues. CDR3 in amino acids: CASSSGPSSEQYF. CDR3 bases: TGTGCCAGCAGTTCGGGACCCAGTTCCGAGCAGTACTTC.

The J gene is TRBJ2-1, the V gene TRBV19; perhaps TRBD1 as D (6 bases). This CDR3 comprises 15 residues. CDR1 is LNHDA and CDR2 is SQIVND in the germline V gene (reference sequence). Trimming cost V 6 bases and J 1 base, with 13 bases left between them. CDR3 loop: CASSLDRLSYNEQFF. In DNA, the CDR3 is TGTGCCAGTAGCCTGGACAGACTGTCCTACAATGAGCAGTTCTTC.

This rearrangement joins TRBV6-5 to TRBJ1-2; 8 positions agree with TRBD1. Germline values: CDR1 MNHEY, CDR2 SVGAGI. With 0 bases clipped from V and 7 bases from J, the junction kept 7 bases outside the gene matches. The CDR3 covers 15 residues. CDR3 amino acids: CASSYSMDRVRGYTF. The CDR3 DNA reads as TGTGCCAGCAGTTACTCGATGGACAGGGTGCGTGGCTACACCTTC.

The gene calls are TRBV19 and TRBJ2-7; D could derive from TRBD1 or TRBD2 (5 bases each). This CDR3 has 14 residues. V was cut by 6 bases and J by 0 bases, with 12 bases left in between. Germline CDR1 reads LNHDA; CDR2 reads SQIVND (reference sequence). CDR3 loop: CASSQTGTSYEQYF. CDR3 nucleotide sequence: TGTGCCAGTAGCCAAACCGGGACCTCCTACGAGCAGTACTTC.

The gene calls are TRBV2 and TRBJ1-1; D call uncertain. V was trimmed by 8 bases and J by 1 base, leaving 5 bases between them. The CDR3 is made up of 11 amino acids. The germline V gene encodes CDR1 SNHLY and CDR2 FYNNEI. The CDR3 bases are TGTGCCAGCTACAAGAACACTGAAGCTTTCTTT. Translating it yields CASYKNTEAFF.

This chain joins TRBV9 and TRBJ2-1; the match to TRBD1 covers 8 bases. This CDR3 contains 16 residues. Losses at the gene ends were 3 bases for V and 4 bases for J; bases not matched to a gene: 9. The germline V gene encodes CDR1 SGDLS and CDR2 YYNGEE. This chain's CDR3 is CASSEQPGQEYNEQFF. The CDR3 bases are TGTGCCAGCAGCGAGCAACCGGGACAGGAGTACAATGAGCAGTTCTTC.

The gene calls are TRBV10-3 and TRBJ1-1; D uncertain. This CDR3 has 17 amino acids. V was pared by 0 bases and J by 2 bases, with 16 bases between. CDR1 and CDR2 from the germline V gene are ENHRY and SYGVKD. The CDR3 protein is CAISESFGRRQNTEAFF. The CDR3 nucleotides read TGTGCCATCAGTGAGTCCTTTGGACGTAGACAAAACACTGAAGCTTTCTTT.

This sequence joins TRBV2 and TRBJ2-3; D ambiguous. In germline, CDR1 is SNHLY, CDR2 FYNNEI. The V end was cut by 7 bases, the J end by 0 bases, with 8 bases between. The CDR3 consists of 13 residues. The CDR3 region has the DNA TGTGCCAGCATGGGCGATAGCACAGATACGCAGTATTTT. Residues: CASMGDSTDTQYF.

The genes are TRBV27 and TRBJ2-3; TRBD2 might be the D (6 bases). Trimming pared 2 bases from V and 4 bases from J, leaving 10 bases between. The CDR3 is made up of 14 amino acids. The V gene's germline CDR1 is MNHEY and CDR2 SMNVEV (reference sequence). CDR3 protein: CASSLTGLADTQYF. The DNA for the CDR3 is TGTGCCAGCAGTTTAACGGGACTGGCAGATACGCAGTATTTT.

A remark on this clone: The identical CDR3 is also encoded by other nucleotide sequences in the sample. This chain uses TRBV18 with TRBJ2-7; TRBD1 is a possible D gene (6 bases). Per germline, CDR1 KGHSH and CDR2 LQKENI. CDR3 length equals 12 residues. V lost 6 bases to trimming and J lost 4 bases, with 10 bases between them. The DNA of the CDR3 is TGTGCCAGCTCGCCGGACAGTTACGAGCAGTACTTC. Translation: CASSPDSYEQYF.